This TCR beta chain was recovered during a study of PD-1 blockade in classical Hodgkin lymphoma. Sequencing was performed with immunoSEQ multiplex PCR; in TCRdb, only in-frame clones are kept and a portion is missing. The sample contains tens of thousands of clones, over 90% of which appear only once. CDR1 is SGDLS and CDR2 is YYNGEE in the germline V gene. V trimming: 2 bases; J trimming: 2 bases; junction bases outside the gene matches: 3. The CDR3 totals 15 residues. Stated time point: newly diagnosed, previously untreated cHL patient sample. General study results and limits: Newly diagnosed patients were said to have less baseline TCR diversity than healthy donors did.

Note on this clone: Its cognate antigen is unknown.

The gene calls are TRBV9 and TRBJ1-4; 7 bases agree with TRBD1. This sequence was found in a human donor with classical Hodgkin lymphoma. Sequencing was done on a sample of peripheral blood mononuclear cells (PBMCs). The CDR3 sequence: CASSVTGATNEKLFF. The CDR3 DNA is TGTGCCAGCAGCGTCACAGGGGCGACTAATGAAAAACTGTTTTTT.